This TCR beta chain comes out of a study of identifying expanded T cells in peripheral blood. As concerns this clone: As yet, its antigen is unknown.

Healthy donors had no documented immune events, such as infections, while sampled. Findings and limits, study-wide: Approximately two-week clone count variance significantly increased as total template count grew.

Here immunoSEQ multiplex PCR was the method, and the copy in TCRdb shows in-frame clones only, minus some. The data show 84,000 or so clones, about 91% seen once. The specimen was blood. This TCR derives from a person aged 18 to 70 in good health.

CDR3 region: CSVELMDRNYEQYF. CDR3 bases: TGCAGCGTTGAGTTGATGGACAGAAACTACGAGCAGTACTTC. The chain has TRBV29-1 and TRBJ2-7; possibly TRBD1 for D (6 bases). In germline, CDR1 is SQVTM, CDR2 ANQGSEA. The V and J ends lost 3 bases and 3 bases respectively, with 15 bases between them. The CDR3 has 14 amino acids.